Below, one TCR beta chain is given with its context. Its antigen is unknown. Base qualities are not provided; no much larger clone lies one nucleotide away. TCR CDR3 regions were amplified from genomic DNA by multiplex PCR using the deep immunoSEQ assay. Genomic DNA extracted from each cell subset was distributed evenly over all wells of several immunoSEQ 96-well plates, and each plate served as one replicate. For sorted subsets, roughly 190 ng of genomic DNA, equivalent to roughly 33,000 T cell genomes, went into each replicate PCR. Purified libraries were quantified with a Qubit 3.0 fluorometer, sized on a Bioanalyzer 2100, and re-quantified with the KAPA Library Quantification kit. A separate single-read 150-cycle Illumina NextSeq 550 flow cell was used to sequence each immunoSEQ 96-well plate. As for the original processing: Because the immunoSEQ output included only junctional sequences and no quality scores, the filtering could not be the same as the filtering used for full-length reads. Sequences were annotated with PyIR, a Python wrapper for IgBLAST v1.9, and V/J genes and CDR3 were assigned using IMGT germline references. Reads with weak V/J assignments (E-value above 1e-6), missing CDR3, stop codons, out-of-frame junctions, or ambiguous translated residues were removed. V3J clonotypes were defined as sequences sharing the same inferred V gene, J gene, and CDR3 amino acid sequence. Percentage overlap between repertoires was calculated by dividing the number of shared unique clonotypes by the size of the smaller repertoire. Repertoire richness was assessed with RTK rarefaction, the Chao1 estimator, and Recon v2.1 estimates of unobserved clonotypes. OLGA was used to compute generation probabilities for all TCRbeta clonotypes that the gDNA method yielded from several donors. Here the immuneACCESS table is served through TCRdb, limited to in-frame sequences with V and J called. Missing clones are a known gap in these copies; in checked studies unresolved V genes cover under half, and the rest lacks a known reason. Clone size and the V and J calls come from that table; the DNA yielded D and trimming. This sample is represented by about 1.1 million clones; about 84% of them were singletons. 0.52% of the sample belongs to the ten largest clones.

This entry belongs to a study of shared clonotypes between healthy human individuals (dated by TCRdb to 2019 to 2021). Describing the broader study: A couple of women and a few men aged 18 to 49 years were included in the cohort. For each donor, CD4 naive and CD4 memory were each run on three plates, CD8 naive on two plates, and CD8 memory on one plate. To estimate repertoire size and how much clonotype sharing occurs between individuals, the study deeply sequenced the blood TCR repertoires of five healthy adults. Different laboratories and diverse techniques were used to prepare libraries and sequence TCR repertoires, to increase sequencing depth and limit assay-specific biases. Each donor's leukapheresis produced roughly between roughly 0.94 and 9.5 billion PBMCs. General findings and caveats noted by the study authors: Pairwise subsampling indicated that sequencing depth was expected to affect the degree of clonotype sharing among donors. Sharing across four donors was observed for around 5% of naive CD4, 3% to 3.5% of naive CD8, 2.3% of memory CD4, and around 0.4% of memory CD8 clonotypes. Larger estimated clonotype richness was generally found for naive subsets than for memory subsets. Sampling was limited to blood, and TCR repertoires in tissue likely differ from TCR repertoires in blood. Compared with non-shared clonotypes, the clonotypes found in all four sorted-subset donors had higher generation probabilities. Because the study included only a small number of donors, the genetic and exposure-history diversity represented was limited. Rarefaction of sorted-subset datasets indicated incomplete sequencing despite the large sequencing depth.

Healthy HIV-negative adults with no recently reported acute infections or vaccinations were included as donors. Every donor was a Caucasian adult living in Nashville, Tennessee, USA. CD4+ T cells were enriched by magnetic negative selection; naive cells were then positively selected on CD45RA, and the negative fraction formed the memory subset. After blood collection by leukapheresis, PBMCs were isolated using Ficoll-Histopaque density gradient centrifugation and then cryopreserved in the vapor phase of liquid nitrogen. Analytical flow cytometry was used to check the purity and quantity of every magnetically sorted T cell population. Each sorted fraction had its genomic DNA isolated and then quantified by UV absorbance on a Nanodrop 2000c. V is pruned by 6 bases and J by 1 base, leaving 8 bases of the junction without a gene match. Via the germline V gene, CDR1 is MDHEN and CDR2 SYDVKM. From cysteine to phenylalanine, the CDR3 is 15 amino acids long. Only CDR3 DNA is held: 45 bases, read in frame from base 1.

The sequenced sample was memory CD4+ T cells from PBMCs. This specimen's cell subset or site label, per the study, means: CD45RA-negative fraction. This chain joins TRBV28 to TRBJ1-1; 7 middle bases align to TRBD1. This TCR was sampled from a man in his late teens or twenties in good health. Some clones in this sample may be carry-over from other donors' samples. The sequenced DNA: TGTGCCAGCAGCCCAACAGGGGTGGGGAACACTGAAGCTTTCTTT. The resulting protein is CASSPTGVGNTEAFF.